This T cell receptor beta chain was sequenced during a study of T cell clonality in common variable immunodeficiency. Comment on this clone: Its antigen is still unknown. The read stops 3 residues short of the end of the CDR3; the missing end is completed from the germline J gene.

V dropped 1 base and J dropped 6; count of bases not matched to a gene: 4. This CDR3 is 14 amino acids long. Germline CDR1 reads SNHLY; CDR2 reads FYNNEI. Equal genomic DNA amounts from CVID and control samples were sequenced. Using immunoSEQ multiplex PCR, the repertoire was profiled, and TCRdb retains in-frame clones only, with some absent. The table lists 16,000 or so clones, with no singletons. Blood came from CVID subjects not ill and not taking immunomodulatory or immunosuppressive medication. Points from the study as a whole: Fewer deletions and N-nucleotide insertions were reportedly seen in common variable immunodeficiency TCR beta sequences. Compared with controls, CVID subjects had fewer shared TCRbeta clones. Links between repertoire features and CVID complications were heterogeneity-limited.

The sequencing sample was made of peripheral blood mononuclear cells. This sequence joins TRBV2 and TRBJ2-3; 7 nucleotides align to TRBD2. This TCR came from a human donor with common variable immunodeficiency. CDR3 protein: CASSEGGGRDTQYF. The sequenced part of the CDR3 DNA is TGTGCCAGCAGTGAAGGGGGGGGGAGGGATACG.